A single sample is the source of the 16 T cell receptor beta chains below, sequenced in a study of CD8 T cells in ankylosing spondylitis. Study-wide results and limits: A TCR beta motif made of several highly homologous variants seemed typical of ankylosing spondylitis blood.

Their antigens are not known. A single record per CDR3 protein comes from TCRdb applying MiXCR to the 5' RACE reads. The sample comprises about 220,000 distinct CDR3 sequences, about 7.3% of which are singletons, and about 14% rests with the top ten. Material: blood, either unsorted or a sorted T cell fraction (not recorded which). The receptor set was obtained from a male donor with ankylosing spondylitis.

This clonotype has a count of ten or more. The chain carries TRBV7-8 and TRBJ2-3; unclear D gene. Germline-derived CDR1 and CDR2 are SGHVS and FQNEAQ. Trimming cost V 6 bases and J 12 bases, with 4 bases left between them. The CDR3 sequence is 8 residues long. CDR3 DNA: TGTGCCAGCAGTCGACAGTATTTT. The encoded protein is CASSRQYF.

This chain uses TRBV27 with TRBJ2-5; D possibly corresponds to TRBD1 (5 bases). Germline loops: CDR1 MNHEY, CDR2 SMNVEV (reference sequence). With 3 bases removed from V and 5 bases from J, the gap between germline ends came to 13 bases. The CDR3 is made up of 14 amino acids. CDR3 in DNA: TGTGCCAGCAGTTTTTTGGGGCTGGGGGAGACCCAGTACTTC. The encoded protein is CASSFLGLGETQYF.

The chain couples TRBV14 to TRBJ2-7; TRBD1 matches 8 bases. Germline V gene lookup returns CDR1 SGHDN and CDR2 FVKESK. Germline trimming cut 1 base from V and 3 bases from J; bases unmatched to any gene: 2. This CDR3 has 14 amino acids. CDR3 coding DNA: TGTGCCAGCAGCCAAGGGGACAGGAGCTACGAGCAGTACTTC. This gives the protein CASSQGDRSYEQYF.

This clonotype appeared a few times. The DNA of the CDR3 is TGTGCCAGCAATGCTAGAACCAATGAGCAGTTCTTC. This gives the protein CASNARTNEQFF. The V and J genes are TRBV3-1 and TRBJ2-1; no firm D call. Deletions cut 7 bases from V and 6 bases from J, with 10 bases between. The V gene's germline CDR1 is LGHDT and CDR2 YNNKEL (reference sequence). CDR3 size: 12 residues.

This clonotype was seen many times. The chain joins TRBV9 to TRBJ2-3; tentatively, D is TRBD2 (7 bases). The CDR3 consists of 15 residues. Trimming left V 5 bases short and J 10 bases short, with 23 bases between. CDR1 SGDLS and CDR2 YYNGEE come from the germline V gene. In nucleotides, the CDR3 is TGTGCCAGCAGTGCTACTATGGGGGGGCCGGACTCGCAGTATTTT. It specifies CASSATMGGPDSQYF. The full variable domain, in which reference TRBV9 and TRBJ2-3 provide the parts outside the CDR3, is DSGVTQTPKHLITATGQRVTLRCSPRSGDLSVYWYQQSLDQGLQFLIQYYNGEERAKGNILERFSAQQFPDLHSELNLSSLELGDSALYFCASSATMGGPDSQYFGPGTRLTVL.

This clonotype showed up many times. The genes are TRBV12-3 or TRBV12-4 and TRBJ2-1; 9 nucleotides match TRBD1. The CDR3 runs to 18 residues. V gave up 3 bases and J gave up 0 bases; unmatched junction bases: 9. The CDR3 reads CASSLGTGRQSSYNEQFF. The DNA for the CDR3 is TGTGCCAGCAGTTTGGGGACAGGGCGTCAAAGCTCCTACAATGAGCAGTTCTTC.

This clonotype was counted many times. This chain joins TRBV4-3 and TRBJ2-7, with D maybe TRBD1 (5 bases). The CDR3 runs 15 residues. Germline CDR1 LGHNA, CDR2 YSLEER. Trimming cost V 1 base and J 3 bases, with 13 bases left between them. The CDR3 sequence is CASSQARGRVYEQYF. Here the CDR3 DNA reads TGCGCCAGCAGCCAAGCCCGAGGCAGGGTCTACGAGCAGTACTTC.

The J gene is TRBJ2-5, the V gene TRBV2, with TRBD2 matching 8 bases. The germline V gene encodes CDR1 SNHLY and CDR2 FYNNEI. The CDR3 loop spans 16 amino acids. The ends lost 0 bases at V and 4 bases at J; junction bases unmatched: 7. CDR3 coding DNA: TGTGCCAGCAGTGAAGCGGGGAGGAGCGGGAGAGAGACCCAGTACTTC. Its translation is CASSEAGRSGRETQYF.

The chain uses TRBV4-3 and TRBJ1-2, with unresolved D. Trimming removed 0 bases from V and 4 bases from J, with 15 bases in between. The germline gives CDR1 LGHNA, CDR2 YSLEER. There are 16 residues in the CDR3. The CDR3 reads CASSQDSGESGYGYTF. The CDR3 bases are TGCGCCAGCAGCCAAGATAGCGGGGAGTCGGGCTATGGCTACACCTTC.

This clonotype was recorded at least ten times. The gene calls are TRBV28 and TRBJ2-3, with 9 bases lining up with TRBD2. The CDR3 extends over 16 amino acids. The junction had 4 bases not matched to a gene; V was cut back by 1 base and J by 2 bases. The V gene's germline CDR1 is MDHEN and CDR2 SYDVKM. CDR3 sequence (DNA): TGTGCCAGCAGTTTATTTGCTAGCGGGGCCACAGATACGCAGTATTTT. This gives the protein CASSLFASGATDTQYF.

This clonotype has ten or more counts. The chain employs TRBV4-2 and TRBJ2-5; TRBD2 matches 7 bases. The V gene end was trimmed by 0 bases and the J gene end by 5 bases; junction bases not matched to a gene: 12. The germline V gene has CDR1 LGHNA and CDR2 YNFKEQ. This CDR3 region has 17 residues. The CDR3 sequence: CASSQDTRSGMVETQYF. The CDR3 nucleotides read TGTGCCAGCAGCCAAGATACGCGAAGCGGGATGGTGGAGACCCAGTACTTC.

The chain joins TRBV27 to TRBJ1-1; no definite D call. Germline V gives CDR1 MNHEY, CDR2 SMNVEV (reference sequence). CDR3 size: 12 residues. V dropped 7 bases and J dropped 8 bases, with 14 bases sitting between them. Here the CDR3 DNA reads TGTGCCAGCACCCTAGGAAGGAGAGAAGCTTTCTTT. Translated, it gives CASTLGRREAFF.

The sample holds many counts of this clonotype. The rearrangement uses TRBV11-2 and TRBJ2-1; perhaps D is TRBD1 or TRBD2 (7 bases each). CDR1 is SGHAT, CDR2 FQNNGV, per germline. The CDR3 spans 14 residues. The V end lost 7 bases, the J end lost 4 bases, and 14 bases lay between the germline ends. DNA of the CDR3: TGTGCCAGCACCCCGGGGGGACAGTACAATGAGCAGTTCTTC. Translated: CASTPGGQYNEQFF.

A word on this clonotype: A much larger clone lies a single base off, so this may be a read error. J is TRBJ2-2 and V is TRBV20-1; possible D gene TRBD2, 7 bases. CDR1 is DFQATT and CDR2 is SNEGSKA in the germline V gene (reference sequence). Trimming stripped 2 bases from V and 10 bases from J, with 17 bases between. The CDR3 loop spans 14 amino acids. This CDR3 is CSARPFGGAAELFF. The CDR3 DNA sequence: TGCAGTGCTAGACCCTTTGGGGGGGCCGCGGAGCTGTTTTTT.

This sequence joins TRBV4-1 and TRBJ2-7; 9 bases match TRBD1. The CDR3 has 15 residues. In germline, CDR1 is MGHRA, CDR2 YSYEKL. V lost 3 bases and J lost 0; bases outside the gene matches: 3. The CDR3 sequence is CASSQGTGTSYEQYF. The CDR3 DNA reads TGCGCCAGCAGCCAGGGGACAGGGACCTCCTACGAGCAGTACTTC.

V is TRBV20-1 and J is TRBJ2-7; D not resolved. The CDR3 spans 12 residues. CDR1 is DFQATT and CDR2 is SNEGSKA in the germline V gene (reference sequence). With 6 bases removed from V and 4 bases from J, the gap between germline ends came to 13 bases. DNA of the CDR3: TGCAGTGCCCGGGCCGAACGTTACGAGCAGTACTTC. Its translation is CSARAERYEQYF.